The 11 T cell receptor beta chains below come from one sample, sequenced in a study of identical twins. MiXCR, run by TCRdb on the 5' RACE reads, gives a single entry per CDR3 protein. The sample gives around 510,000 distinct CDR3 sequences, approximately 14% of which show up once; approximately 1% is in the top ten. These sequences were also reported in another study, on yellow fever vaccine responses in identical twins.

The sample taken for sequencing was CD4+ T cells sorted from blood. Receptor source: a woman under 30 in good health.

This clonotype was seen more than once but under ten times. The V call is TRBV9, the J call TRBJ2-3, with D possibly TRBD1 on 5 matching bases. This CDR3 contains 16 residues. Germline V gene lookup returns CDR1 SGDLS and CDR2 YYNGEE. V lost 3 bases and J 5 bases, leaving 19 bases between the germline ends. The CDR3 spells CASSDPLQASGDTQYF. Here the CDR3 DNA reads TGTGCCAGCAGCGACCCGCTACAGGCCTCTGGAGATACGCAGTATTTT.

The genes are TRBV15 and TRBJ2-5, with 11 positions matching TRBD2. The CDR3 length is 16 residues. The germline V gene encodes CDR1 LNHNV and CDR2 YYDKDF (reference sequence). The V and J ends lost 0 bases and 4 bases, in that order; junction bases with no gene match: 4. CDR3 sequence (DNA): TGTGCCACCAGCAGAGATTTAGCGGGGGGGTTAGAGACCCAGTACTTC. The encoded protein is CATSRDLAGGLETQYF. Full variable domain (missing parts from reference TRBV15 and TRBJ2-5): DAMVIQNPRYQVTQFGKPVTLSCSQTLNHNVMYWYQQKSSQAPKLLFHYYDKDFNNEADTPDNFQSRRPNTSFCFLDIRSPGLGDTAMYLCATSRDLAGGLETQYFGPGTRLLVL.

The V gene is TRBV4-1, the J gene TRBJ2-2; D remains ambiguous. CDR1 is MGHRA and CDR2 is YSYEKL in the germline V gene. This CDR3 region has 16 residues. V shed 4 bases and J shed 0 bases, with 12 bases lying between them. The CDR3 reads CASSPPRAANTGELFF. In DNA form, the CDR3 reads TGCGCCAGCAGCCCCCCCCGGGCTGCGAACACCGGGGAGCTGTTTTTT.

The chain recombines TRBV18 with TRBJ2-3; 8 bases are a match to TRBD2. From germline, CDR1 is KGHSH and CDR2 LQKENI. With 8 bases clipped from V and 4 bases from J, the junction kept 8 bases outside the gene matches. The CDR3 runs 14 residues. CDR3 protein: CASHSGSRADTQYF. CDR3 nucleotides: TGTGCCAGCCACAGCGGGAGTCGGGCAGATACGCAGTATTTT.

This clonotype was seen many times. The genes are TRBV18 and TRBJ1-1; D unresolved. Trimming stripped 2 bases from V and 1 base from J, with 11 bases between. CDR1 and CDR2 from the germline V gene are KGHSH and LQKENI. The CDR3 covers 15 residues. The CDR3 nucleotides are TGTGCCAGCTCACCATCACGGATCGAGAACACTGAAGCTTTCTTT. Amino acid sequence: CASSPSRIENTEAFF. Full variable domain (outside the CDR3, taken from reference TRBV18 and TRBJ1-1): NAGVMQNPRHLVRRRGQEARLRCSPMKGHSHVYWYRQLPEEGLKFMVYLQKENIIDESGMPKERFSAEFPKEGPSILRIQQVVRGDSAAYFCASSPSRIENTEAFFGQGTRLTVV.

V is TRBV7-8 and J is TRBJ2-7; 10 bases line up with TRBD1. The CDR3 is made up of 17 amino acids. Germline CDR1 reads SGHVS; CDR2 reads FQNEAQ. V was pared by 4 bases and J by 4 bases, with 13 bases of the junction left unmatched. CDR3 sequence: CASSYGPRQGASYEQYF. DNA for the CDR3: TGTGCCAGCAGCTACGGACCCCGACAGGGGGCGTCTTACGAGCAGTACTTC.

This clonotype was seen only a few times. The chain employs TRBV4-3 and TRBJ2-4, with D unresolved. The germline gives CDR1 LGHNA, CDR2 YSLEER. V was clipped by 2 bases and J by 1 base, with 6 bases between them. The CDR3 runs to 14 residues. CDR3 nucleotide sequence: TGCGCCAGCAGCCAAACTCGCGCCAAAAACATTCAGTACTTC. Translating gives CASSQTRAKNIQYF.

This clonotype was found many times. CDR3 bases: TGCGCCAGCAGCTTGGGACAGAACTTAGCCAAAAACATTCAGTACTTC. Translated: CASSLGQNLAKNIQYF. The chain couples TRBV5-1 to TRBJ2-4; tentatively, D is TRBD1 (5 bases). Looked up from germline, CDR1 is SGHRS and CDR2 is YFSETQ. Trimming cost V 0 bases and J 0 bases, with 10 bases left between them. This CDR3 spans 16 amino acids.

This chain links TRBV28 with TRBJ2-3; 9 nucleotides line up with TRBD2. The CDR3 has 15 residues. Trimming cost V 6 bases and J 0 bases; bases outside gene matches: 4. Germline CDR1 is MDHEN and CDR2 is SYDVKM. The DNA of the CDR3 is TGTGCCAGCAGGCTAGCGGGGAGTAGCACAGATACGCAGTATTTT. This codes for CASRLAGSSTDTQYF.

V usage is TRBV19 and J usage is TRBJ1-5, with 7 positions matching TRBD1. The CDR3 is 14 residues long. Germline V CDR1 and CDR2: LNHDA, SQIVND (reference sequence). The junction had 6 bases not matched to a gene; V was cut back by 3 bases and J by 7 bases. CDR3 region: CASSIDRVKQPQHF. In nucleotides, the CDR3 is TGTGCCAGTAGTATTGACAGGGTCAAACAGCCCCAGCATTTT. The variable domain in full, completed from reference TRBV19 and TRBJ1-5, reads DGGITQSPKYLFRKEGQNVTLSCEQNLNHDAMYWYRQDPGQGLRLIYYSQIVNDFQKGDIAEGYSVSREKKESFPLTVTSAQKNPTAFYLCASSIDRVKQPQHFGDGTRLSIL.

This chain uses TRBV9 with TRBJ1-1; no clear D gene. This CDR3 comprises 13 residues. Trimming shortened V by 1 base and J by 0 bases, and 4 bases separated the two germline ends. CDR1 SGDLS and CDR2 YYNGEE come from the germline V gene. CDR3 sequence: CASSVMMNTEAFF. DNA for the CDR3: TGTGCCAGCAGCGTAATGATGAACACTGAAGCTTTCTTT. Full variable domain (rest looked up from reference TRBV9 and TRBJ1-1): DSGVTQTPKHLITATGQRVTLRCSPRSGDLSVYWYQQSLDQGLQFLIQYYNGEERAKGNILERFSAQQFPDLHSELNLSSLELGDSALYFCASSVMMNTEAFFGQGTRLTVV.